This TCR beta chain derives from a study of T cell responses to AZD1222 COVID-19 vaccine. Study findings and constraints: Only a handful of AZD1222 recipients, roughly 6 in all, had baseline seropositivity.

Doses given second, at about 4 or about 12 weeks, were pooled. Measured with immunoSEQ multiplex PCR; TCRdb has only the in-frame clones, and not every one. The table shows around 150,000 clones, with more than 75% occurring only once. For this clone: Its antigen is not identified.

The CDR3 is made up of 13 amino acids. Germline CDR1 is LNHDA and CDR2 is SQIVND (reference sequence). Trimming removed 3 bases at V and 9 bases at J, with 14 bases between. The receptor was derived from an adult who received the AZD1222 COVID-19 vaccine. V usage is TRBV19 and J usage is TRBJ1-1; D is unresolved. Sequencing used peripheral blood, obtained 28 days after the second AZD1222 dose. The CDR3 nucleotides are TGTGCCAGTAGTATCGGCCGGCAGACCCAAGCTTTCTTT. This gives the protein CASSIGRQTQAFF.